What follows are 2 T cell receptor beta chains derived from one specimen sequenced in a study of ipilimumab plus nivolumab after autologous stem cell transplantation. Here immunoSEQ multiplex PCR was the method, and the copy in TCRdb shows in-frame clones only, minus some. The sample shows 15,000 or so clones, approximately 82% of them seen only once. The sample here was PBMCs, taken in a trial of ipilimumab plus nivolumab as post-transplant consolidation. These receptor sequences come from a male donor with diffuse large B-cell lymphoma.

J is TRBJ1-5 and V is TRBV19, with D possibly matching TRBD1 (6 bases). V was cut by 0 bases and J by 5 bases, with 14 bases left in between. Germline CDR1 LNHDA, CDR2 SQIVND (reference sequence). There are 16 residues in the CDR3. The CDR3 DNA reads as TGTGCCAGTAGTATAGATCATGGAGGGGGACATCAGCCCCAGCATTTT. Protein sequence: CASSIDHGGGHQPQHF.

This chain links TRBV7-3 with TRBJ1-1; TRBD1 agrees at 8 bases. With V trimmed by 6 bases and J by 0 bases, 6 bases remained unmatched. Germline assignment: CDR1 SGHTA and CDR2 FQGTGA. CDR3 length: 15 amino acids. This CDR3 reads CASSSSGGLNTEAFF. The CDR3 DNA sequence: TGTGCCAGCAGTTCCTCAGGGGGCTTGAACACTGAAGCTTTCTTT.